These T cell receptor beta chains were read from a single sample in a study of T cell responses to AZD1222 COVID-19 vaccine. Assay used: immunoSEQ multiplex PCR; TCRdb lists only in-frame clones, some missing. The sample lists approximately 140,000 clones, about 93% occurring once. The sequencing here drew on peripheral blood, taken on day 0 of AZD1222 vaccination. The origin of the receptors is an adult in good health. Each CDR3 is given with its conserved first and last residue. A D gene is named only where the DNA matches it firmly.

j_call | v_call | cdr3_length | d_call | cdr3_aa
TRBJ2-3 | TRBV29-1 | 13 | NA | CSVEDTLGDTQYF
TRBJ1-1 | TRBV6-2/TRBV6-3 | 15 | NA | CASGFFPGRNTEAFF
TRBJ1-2 | TRBV27 | 13 | NA | CASSADGLRGYTF
TRBJ1-2 | TRBV12-3/TRBV12-4 | 11 | TRBD1 | CASNRGYGYTF
TRBJ1-1 | TRBV7-2 | 15 | NA | CASSLRQGLNTEAFF
TRBJ1-2 | TRBV18 | 18 | NA | CASSPGGPATGYFAGYTF
TRBJ2-7 | TRBV24-1 | 14 | TRBD1 | CATSDREGGYEQYF
TRBJ1-2 | TRBV7-9 | 15 | TRBD1 | CASSIKQGSNYGYTF
TRBJ1-2 | TRBV19 | 16 | TRBD1 | CASTATDRGTLYGYTF
TRBJ2-3 | TRBV10-1 | 13 | NA | CASSTGTGTTQYF
TRBJ1-1 | TRBV19 | 12 | NA | CASSSTVTSAFF
TRBJ1-3 | TRBV9 | 13 | NA | CASSVDIGNTIYF
TRBJ2-2 | TRBV5-6 | 19 | NA | CASSLSKWLFRGNTGELFF
TRBJ2-1 | TRBV5-5 | 15 | TRBD2 | CASSLASGITDEQFF
TRBJ2-1 | TRBV5-1 | 14 | TRBD2 | CASSAGTSGDEQFF
TRBJ2-1 | TRBV6-5 | 15 | TRBD2 | CASSPLAGAWNEQFF
TRBJ1-2 | TRBV9 | 14 | TRBD1 | CASSPVDRVDGYTF
TRBJ2-3 | TRBV12-3/TRBV12-4 | 13 | NA | CASSFPGTDTQYF
TRBJ2-1 | TRBV2 | 12 | NA | CASRGTALEQFF
TRBJ2-2 | TRBV2 | 15 | TRBD2 | CASSRLAGNTGELFF
TRBJ2-7 | TRBV12-5 | 11 | NA | CASGLESPLSF
TRBJ2-7 | TRBV24-1 | 15 | NA | CATSGPGQQVYEQYF
TRBJ1-5 | TRBV4-2 | 16 | NA | CASSQDLFGGDQPQHF
TRBJ2-2 | TRBV10-3 | 19 | TRBD2 | CAISDKGLAGFANTGELFF
TRBJ2-1 | TRBV3-1/TRBV3-2 | 12 | TRBD1 | CASSQRGREQFF
TRBJ1-2 | TRBV5-1 | 17 | NA | CASRGERQRARVTGYTF
TRBJ1-3 | TRBV24-1 | 15 | NA | CATSEAVKSGNTIYF
TRBJ1-2 | TRBV5-1 | 15 | NA | CASSLASGTGYGYTF
TRBJ2-1 | TRBV19 | 14 | NA | CASSPTGAGYEQFF
TRBJ2-3 | TRBV6-4 | 15 | TRBD2 | CASSLGLAGADTQYF
TRBJ1-2 | TRBV5-6 | 15 | NA | CASSRESAGNYGYTF
TRBJ2-1 | TRBV7-8 | 16 | NA | CASSPMTPRAYNEQFF
TRBJ2-1 | TRBV21-1 | 9 | NA | CASSKDQFF
TRBJ1-2 | TRBV29-1 | 15 | NA | CSVEDQSGAWLGYTF
TRBJ2-1 | TRBV4-3 | 14 | NA | CASSQDRGSNEQFF
TRBJ2-1 | TRBV12-3/TRBV12-4 | 12 | NA | CASSFWGNEQFF
TRBJ2-2 | TRBV7-2 | 16 | NA | CASSLARGSNTGELFF
TRBJ2-7 | TRBV28 | 14 | TRBD1 | CASSRQGGPYEQYF
TRBJ2-2 | TRBV6-2/TRBV6-3 | 14 | NA | CASSTTRNTGELFF
TRBJ2-2 | TRBV10-1 | 14 | NA | CASNRGQNTGELFF
TRBJ1-5 | TRBV1 | 20 | NA | CTSSQSLTGGGLLGNQPQHF
TRBJ1-2 | TRBV18 | 15 | TRBD1 | CASSKDGQGASGYTF
TRBJ1-5 | TRBV7-9 | 14 | NA | CASSLGGVAQPQHF
TRBJ1-2 | TRBV25-1 | 14 | NA | CASSEFGGGYGYTF
TRBJ1-1 | TRBV6-2/TRBV6-3 | 13 | NA | CASSSRGIAEAFF
TRBJ2-7 | TRBV7-9 | 12 | NA | CASSPSSYEQYF